These T cell receptor beta chains were read from a single sample in a study of blood T cell repertoires in COVID-19. The protocol was immunoSEQ multiplex PCR, while the TCRdb copy is restricted to in-frame clones and leaves out a portion. In the table there are 200,000 to 300,000 clones, about nine tenths of which are singletons. The sequencing sample was made of peripheral blood. Receptors were obtained from a man in his fifties or sixties who had recovered from COVID-19. Each CDR3 is given with its conserved first and last residue. D genes are given only for firm matches. Size is stated for part of the rows, as once, few or many counts, or as a class when the clone is expanded.

NA,TRBJ1-1,TRBV7-2,NA,CASSLAHPNTEAFF,TGTGCCAGCAGCTTGGCCCATCCGAACACTGAAGCTTTCTTT
NA,TRBJ2-3,TRBV14,TRBD2,CASSISGDRTDTQYF,TGTGCCAGCAGTATCAGCGGGGACCGCACAGATACGCAGTATTTT
NA,TRBJ2-3,TRBV5-6,TRBD2,CASSLLAGYTDTQYF,TGTGCCAGCAGCTTACTAGCGGGGTATACAGATACGCAGTATTTT
NA,TRBJ2-1,TRBV24-1,TRBD1,CATSDGTGDRYNEQFF,TGTGCCACCAGTGATGGGACAGGGGACAGGTACAATGAGCAGTTCTTC
NA,TRBJ1-5,TRBV7-3,NA,CASSAGRYQPQHF,TGTGCCAGCAGCGCAGGGCGTTATCAGCCCCAGCATTTT
NA,TRBJ1-1,TRBV5-1,NA,CASSLAGAGETFF,TGCGCCAGCAGCTTGGCCGGGGCAGGGGAAACTTTCTTT
NA,TRBJ1-1,TRBV5-5,NA,CASSLTVRVNLEAFF,TGTGCCAGCAGCTTGACCGTGAGGGTTAACCTTGAAGCTTTCTTT
NA,TRBJ1-4,TRBV15,NA,CATSSVNEKLFF,TGTGCCACCAGCTCCGTTAATGAAAAACTGTTTTTT
NA,TRBJ2-3,TRBV7-3,TRBD2,CASSPVGLAGSTDTQYF,TGTGCCAGCAGCCCGGTGGGTCTAGCGGGGAGCACAGATACGCAGTATTTT
once,TRBJ2-2,TRBV12-3/TRBV12-4,NA,CASSSHTGELFF,TGTGCCAGCAGTTCTCACACCGGGGAGCTGTTTTTT
NA,TRBJ2-7,TRBV24-1,NA,CATGATGVERQYF,TGTGCCACCGGCGCCACCGGGGTGGAGCGACAGTACTTC
NA,TRBJ1-2,TRBV7-6,TRBD1,CASSKNPTGANYGYTF,TGTGCCAGCAGCAAAAACCCGACAGGGGCTAACTATGGCTACACCTTC
NA,TRBJ1-5,TRBV19,NA,CASSIGASRGNQPQHF,TGTGCCAGTAGTATAGGAGCGAGCAGGGGTAATCAGCCCCAGCATTTT